This T cell receptor beta chain was captured in a study of T cell repertoires in cytomegalovirus infection. On this clonotype: Its antigen is not identified.

TCRdb independently ran MiXCR on the reads; one entry per CDR3 protein. The table has around 500,000 distinct CDR3 sequences, 42% seen once. Whole-study results and caveats: Cumulated frequencies of public TCR beta families served to identify carriers of CMV plus the relevant HLA.

The CDR3 spans 13 residues. The junction had 4 bases not matched to a gene; V was cut back by 3 bases and J by 5 bases. Germline-derived CDR1 and CDR2 are SGHTA and FQGNSA. This receptor was identified in a human donor in good health (CMV status not recorded). Some clones in this sample may be carry-over from other donors' samples. The genes are TRBV7-2 and TRBJ2-7, with TRBD1 identical over 7 bases. The sample in question was cultured PBMCs, obtained from culture after CMV antigen stimulation. For the CDR3, the DNA is TGTGCCAGCAGCTTGGGACAGCCAGACGAGCAGTACTTC. Translated: CASSLGQPDEQYF. Drawing the rest from reference TRBV7-2 and TRBJ2-7, the complete variable domain is GAGVSQSPSNKVTEKGKDVELRCDPISGHTALYWYRQSLGQGLEFLIYFQGNSAPDKSGLPSDRFSAERTGGSVSTLTIQRTQQEDSAVYLCASSLGQPDEQYFGPGTRLTVT.